This T cell receptor (beta chain) was identified in a study of blood T cell repertoires in COVID-19. About the research overall: From the United States, Italy and Spain came samples of acute and convalescent COVID-19. The analysed material was cDNA or gDNA that came from T cells, B-cell-depleted T cells, or PBMCs.

With 9 bases removed from V and 4 bases from J, the gap between germline ends came to 12 bases. Per the germline V gene, CDR1 is ENHRY and CDR2 is SYGVKD. CDR3 length: 12 amino acids. As processed by the authors: Estimation of nucleated cell counts relied on the amplification of reference gene primers. Generated by immunoSEQ multiplex PCR, the TCRdb table keeps only in-frame clones and is missing some. The D gene and trimming were derived from the DNA, and the V and J assignments and clone size from that table. The table shows 200,000 to 300,000 clones, with roughly 83% occurring only once. The gene calls are TRBV10-3 and TRBJ2-5, with D possibly matching TRBD2 (5 bases). The sequence came from a man older than 75 with acute or convalescent COVID-19. Sequenced: peripheral blood. The CDR3 DNA follows: TGTGCCATTGCGGGCCGCCCAGAGACCCAGTACTTC. Translating it yields CAIAGRPETQYF.